A selection of T cell receptor beta chains follows, all from one sample in a study of identical twins. One entry per CDR3 protein, called by TCRdb with MiXCR from the 5' RACE reads. The data hold around 450,000 distinct CDR3 sequences, with 13% to 15% observed a single time. These records were also assigned to another study, of yellow fever vaccine responses in identical twins.

Specimen: CD4+ T cells sorted from blood. These receptors all stem from a woman aged 18-29 years in good health. CDR3s include the opening cysteine and the closing phenylalanine or tryptophan. D genes are given only for firm matches. Size is stated for part of the rows, as once, few or many counts, or as a class when the clone is expanded.

TRBJ2-1	TRBV2	13	-	-	CASASRGTNEQFF	TGTGCCAGCGCGTCGAGGGGGACCAATGAGCAGTTCTTC
TRBJ2-5	TRBV27	15	-	-	CASSPRRIGGETQYF	TGTGCCAGCAGTCCCCGACGGATTGGAGGGGAGACCCAGTACTTC
TRBJ1-1	TRBV28	11	-	-	CASSYKGPAFF	TGTGCCAGCAGTTATAAGGGACCAGCTTTCTTT
TRBJ2-7	TRBV20-1	12	few	TRBD1	CSAITGVYEQYF	TGCAGTGCTATTACAGGGGTCTACGAGCAGTACTTC
TRBJ2-6	TRBV5-1	15	-	TRBD1	CASSQTGAGANVLTF	TGCGCCAGCAGCCAAACAGGGGCTGGGGCCAACGTCCTGACTTTC
TRBJ2-1	TRBV7-2	14	few	-	CASSDRQIYNEQFF	TGTGCCAGCAGCGACAGACAGATTTACAATGAGCAGTTCTTC
TRBJ2-7	TRBV5-1	18	-	-	CASSTNAHLGTSSYEQYF	TGCGCCAGCAGCACTAACGCCCATCTCGGGACATCCTCCTACGAGCAGTACTTC
TRBJ2-5	TRBV5-1	14	-	TRBD1	CASSLQGATETQYF	TGCGCCAGCAGCTTACAGGGGGCGACGGAGACCCAGTACTTC
TRBJ2-7	TRBV20-1	14	few	TRBD2	CSATPGLDGYEQYF	TGCAGTGCAACTCCGGGACTAGACGGCTACGAGCAGTACTTC
TRBJ2-1	TRBV4-2	16	few	TRBD2	CASSQVRLAGDNEQFF	TGTGCCAGCAGCCAAGTTAGACTAGCGGGGGACAATGAGCAGTTCTTC
TRBJ2-2	TRBV14	16	-	-	CASTQGGSANTGELFF	TGTGCCAGCACCCAAGGGGGAAGTGCGAACACCGGGGAGCTGTTTTTT
TRBJ1-3	TRBV29-1	13	few	-	CSATGIRRNTIYF	TGCAGCGCAACAGGGATTCGTAGAAACACCATATATTTT
TRBJ2-7	TRBV4-3	13	-	-	CASSLLGSTQQYF	TGCGCCAGCAGCCTCCTCGGGTCTACCCAGCAGTACTTC
TRBJ2-7	TRBV28	14	-	-	CASRDTQGGYEQYF	TGTGCCAGCAGGGACACGCAGGGGGGATACGAGCAGTACTTC
TRBJ2-1	TRBV11-2	15	many	TRBD2	CASSLGTSGHNEQFF	TGTGCCAGCAGCTTAGGGACTAGCGGGCACAATGAGCAGTTCTTC
TRBJ1-6	TRBV9	14	-	-	CASSAAANNSPLHF	TGTGCCAGCAGCGCGGCAGCAAATAATTCACCCCTCCACTTT
TRBJ1-1	TRBV9	13	-	-	CASSVGWDTEAFF	TGTGCCAGCAGCGTAGGGTGGGACACTGAAGCTTTCTTT
TRBJ2-2	TRBV29-1	14	few	TRBD2	CSVDGSGKGGELFF	TGCAGCGTTGATGGGAGCGGGAAGGGCGGGGAGCTGTTTTTT
TRBJ2-5	TRBV12-3/TRBV12-4	18	few	TRBD2	CASSLLPPTLADQETQYF	TGTGCCAGCAGTTTACTCCCCCCTACACTAGCGGACCAAGAGACCCAGTACTTC
TRBJ1-6	TRBV11-3	13	-	-	CASSPVAGSPLHF	TGTGCCAGCAGCCCGGTCGCAGGTTCACCCCTCCACTTT